The sample holds one count of the clone carrying this T cell receptor beta chain. The sample comes from a study of cytomegalovirus exposure and HLA in healthy donors. Study as a whole: There were about 85 million unique TCRs (from HLA-typed donors) in an early data release.

PCR used 60 Vbeta primers and 13 Jbeta primers. Sequenced by immunoSEQ multiplex PCR; TCRdb stores in-frame clones only, minus some. The sample holds roughly 100,000 clones; 60% to 85% are singletons and the top ten take about 5%. Germline loops: CDR1 SGHTA, CDR2 FQGTGA. This CDR3 contains 15 residues. The V end was cut by 2 bases, the J end by 12 bases, with 20 bases between. J is TRBJ2-1 and V is TRBV7-3; D is unclear. This receptor was obtained from a woman aged 40-49 years in good health and CMV-seronegative. The material sequenced was PBMCs. CDR3 amino acids: CASSLEASYTPGQFF. The CDR3 DNA sequence: TGTGCCAGCAGCTTAGAGGCCAGCTACACCCCTGGGCAGTTCTTC.